These 9 T cell receptor beta chains share one sample of origin, sequenced in a study of blood T cells in healthy people across ages. Then a second PCR, running about 6 to 11 cycles, was carried out with a sample-barcoded 5' primer and a J-beta primer mix. Each CDR3 protein gets one entry after TCRdb re-called the 5' RACE reads with MiXCR. Among roughly 1.6 million distinct CDR3 sequences listed, about 35% were seen once. The sequenced sample was blood. The source of these receptors is a woman younger than 45 in good health.

This clonotype showed up just a few times. The chain combines TRBV12-3 or TRBV12-4 with TRBJ1-1; D unresolved. The CDR3 totals 13 residues. The V gene lost 10 bases and the J gene lost 3 bases, with 15 bases spanning the gap. The CDR3 region is CATARWEDTEAFF. The CDR3 DNA sequence: TGTGCCACAGCACGCTGGGAGGACACTGAAGCTTTCTTT.

This chain connects TRBV7-3 to TRBJ1-2; the match to TRBD1 covers 9 bases. The CDR3 runs to 15 residues. Germline trimming cut 5 bases from V and 4 bases from J; bases unmatched to any gene: 8. CDR1 is SGHTA and CDR2 is FQGTGA in the germline V gene. CDR3 DNA sequence: TGTGCCAGCAGCCAGACGGGACAGGGCATCTATGGCTACACCTTC. This encodes CASSQTGQGIYGYTF.

This clonotype was seen a few times. The rearrangement uses TRBV20-1 and TRBJ2-7, with a possible D match to TRBD2 (6 bases). V lost 3 bases to trimming and J lost 1 base, with 16 bases between them. The CDR3 runs to 15 residues. CDR1 DFQATT and CDR2 SNEGSKA come from the germline V gene (reference sequence). In DNA, the CDR3 is TGCAGTGCTAGCCCCTTGGCGGGGCAGTCCTACGAGCAGTACTTC. This translates into CSASPLAGQSYEQYF.

CDR3 residues: CASSPLSRPGGNYGYTF. The CDR3 bases are TGTGCCAGCAGCCCACTCTCTAGACCTGGGGGTAACTATGGCTACACCTTC. V is TRBV7-9 and J is TRBJ1-2, with D perhaps matching TRBD1 (5 bases). The CDR3 loop spans 17 amino acids. V lost 5 bases and J lost 1, with 20 bases in between. CDR1 SEHNR and CDR2 FQNEAQ come from the germline V gene (reference sequence). Together with reference TRBV7-9 and TRBJ1-2, the CDR3 gives the full variable domain: DTGVSQNPRHKITKRGQNVTFRCDPISEHNRLYWYRQTLGQGPEFLTYFQNEAQLEKSRLLSDRFSAERPKGSFSTLEIQRTEQGDSAMYLCASSPLSRPGGNYGYTFGSGTRLTVV.

This clonotype was recorded a few times. V gene TRBV12-3 or TRBV12-4 combines with J gene TRBJ1-2; 7 nucleotides agree with TRBD1. CDR3 length: 14 amino acids. V gave up 4 bases and J gave up 6 bases; unmatched junction bases: 8. In DNA, the CDR3 is TGTGCCAGCAGTTCCTCGGACAGGAAAGATGGCTACACCTTC. It yields the protein CASSSSDRKDGYTF.

This clonotype appeared a few times. This chain joins TRBV28 and TRBJ2-5; D gene unclear. The CDR3 covers 14 residues. The germline V and J ends were trimmed by 5 bases and 2 bases, with 12 bases remaining between them. The germline gives CDR1 MDHEN, CDR2 SYDVKM. CDR3 sequence reads: CASSPSGMQETQYF. Written as DNA, the CDR3 is TGTGCCAGCAGTCCATCGGGTATGCAAGAGACCCAGTACTTC.

This clonotype has a count of ten or more. Being one base from a much bigger clone, this may be a read error. The chain combines TRBV20-1 with TRBJ2-7; 9 bases align to TRBD2. With V trimmed by 5 bases and J by 5 bases, 10 bases remained unmatched. CDR1 and CDR2 from the germline V gene are DFQATT and SNEGSKA (reference sequence). This CDR3 has 14 amino acids. The CDR3 loop reads CSAEKGLAGHEQYF. The CDR3 DNA sequence: TGCAGTGCTGAAAAGGGACTAGCTGGCCACGAGCAGTACTTC.

This clonotype was seen only a few times. This chain joins TRBV6-1 and TRBJ2-7; 9 bases align to TRBD1. Germline V gene sequence: CDR1 MNHNS, CDR2 SASEGT. The CDR3 has 16 amino acids. V lost 0 bases, J lost 4 bases, and 7 bases stayed unmatched. CDR3 in DNA: TGTGCCAGCAGTGAAGCAGGGCCGGGACAGGGTTACGAGCAGTACTTC. This gives the protein CASSEAGPGQGYEQYF.

This sequence joins TRBV4-2 and TRBJ2-3; D ambiguous. Germline V gives CDR1 LGHNA, CDR2 YNFKEQ. V lost 7 bases to trimming and J lost 0 bases, with 17 bases between them. The CDR3 has 16 amino acids. CDR3: CASNQELRVSTDTQYF. The CDR3 DNA sequence: TGTGCCAGCAACCAGGAGCTAAGAGTTAGCACAGATACGCAGTATTTT.